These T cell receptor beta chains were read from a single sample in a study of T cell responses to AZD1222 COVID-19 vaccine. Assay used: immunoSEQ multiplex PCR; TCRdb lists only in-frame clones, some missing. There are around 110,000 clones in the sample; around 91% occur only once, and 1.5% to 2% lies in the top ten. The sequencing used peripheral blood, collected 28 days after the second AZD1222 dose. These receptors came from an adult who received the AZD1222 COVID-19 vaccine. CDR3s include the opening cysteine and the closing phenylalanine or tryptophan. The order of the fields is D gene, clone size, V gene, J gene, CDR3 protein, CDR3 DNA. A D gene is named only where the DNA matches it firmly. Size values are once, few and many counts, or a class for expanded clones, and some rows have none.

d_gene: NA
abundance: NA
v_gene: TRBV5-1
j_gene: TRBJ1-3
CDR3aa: CASSLDLSGNTIYF
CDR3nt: TGCGCCAGCAGCTTGGACCTCTCTGGAAACACCATATATTTT

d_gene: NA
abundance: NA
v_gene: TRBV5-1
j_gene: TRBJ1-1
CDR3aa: CASSLLAGVNTEAFF
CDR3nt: TGCGCCAGCAGCTTGTTGGCAGGGGTGAACACTGAAGCTTTCTTT

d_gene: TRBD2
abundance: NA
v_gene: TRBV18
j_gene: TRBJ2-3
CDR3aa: CASSQSGLAGGPDTQYF
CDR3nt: TGTGCCAGCTCCCAATCCGGACTAGCGGGAGGGCCCGATACGCAGTATTTT

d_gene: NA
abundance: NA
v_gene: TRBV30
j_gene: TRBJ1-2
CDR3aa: CAWSGLVIYGYTF
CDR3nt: TGTGCCTGGAGTGGACTGGTTATCTATGGCTACACCTTC

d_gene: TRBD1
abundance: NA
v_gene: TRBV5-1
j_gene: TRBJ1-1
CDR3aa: CASSTQGASTEAFF
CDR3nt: TGCGCCAGCAGCACACAGGGGGCGAGCACTGAAGCTTTCTTT

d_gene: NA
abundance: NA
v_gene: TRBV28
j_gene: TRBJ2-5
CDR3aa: CASSSGAQETQYF
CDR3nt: TGTGCCAGCAGTTCGGGGGCCCAAGAGACCCAGTACTTC

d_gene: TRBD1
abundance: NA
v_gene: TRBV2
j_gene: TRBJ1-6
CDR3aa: CASLGQGDLEPLHF
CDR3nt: TGTGCCAGCCTCGGACAGGGAGATTTGGAACCCCTCCACTTT

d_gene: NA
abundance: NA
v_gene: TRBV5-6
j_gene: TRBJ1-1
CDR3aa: CASSLGAEAFF
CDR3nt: TGTGCCAGCAGCTTGGGAGCTGAAGCTTTCTTT

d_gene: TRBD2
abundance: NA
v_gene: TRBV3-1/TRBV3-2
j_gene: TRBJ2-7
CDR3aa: CASSLAGGPSHEQYF
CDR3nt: TGTGCCAGCAGTCTAGCGGGAGGGCCATCCCACGAGCAGTACTTC

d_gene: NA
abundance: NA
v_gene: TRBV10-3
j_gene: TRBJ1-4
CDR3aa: CAISGKGTNEKLFF
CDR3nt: TGTGCCATCAGTGGAAAGGGAACTAATGAAAAACTGTTTTTT

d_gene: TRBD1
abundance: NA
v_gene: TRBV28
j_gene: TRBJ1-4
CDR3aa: CASRAGGAITNEKLFF
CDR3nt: TGTGCCAGCAGGGCAGGGGGCGCGATAACTAATGAAAAACTGTTTTTT

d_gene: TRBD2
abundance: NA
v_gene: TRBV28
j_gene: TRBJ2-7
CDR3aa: CASTGRAAHEQYF
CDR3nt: TGTGCCAGCACTGGGAGGGCCGCCCACGAGCAGTACTTC

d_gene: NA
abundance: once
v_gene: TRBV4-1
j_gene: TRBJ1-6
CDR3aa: CASSQVRGSPLHF
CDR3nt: TGCGCCAGCAGCCAAGTCAGGGGCTCACCCCTCCACTTT

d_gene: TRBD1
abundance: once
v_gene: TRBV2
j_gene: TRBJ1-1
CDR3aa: CASSEGQGLNTEAFF
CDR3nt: TGTGCCAGCAGTGAAGGACAGGGATTGAACACTGAAGCTTTCTTT

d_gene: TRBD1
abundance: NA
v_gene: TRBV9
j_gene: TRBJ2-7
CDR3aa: CASSPSSVRGYYEQYF
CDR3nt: TGTGCCAGCAGCCCATCGTCTGTCAGGGGGTACTACGAGCAGTACTTC

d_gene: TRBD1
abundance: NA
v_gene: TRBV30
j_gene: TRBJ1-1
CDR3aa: CAWSVTGEGTEAFF
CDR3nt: TGTGCCTGGAGTGTAACAGGGGAGGGCACTGAAGCTTTCTTT

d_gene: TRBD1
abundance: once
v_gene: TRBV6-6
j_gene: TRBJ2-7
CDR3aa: CASSYSTGGEQYF
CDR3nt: TGTGCCAGCAGTTACTCGACAGGGGGCGAGCAGTACTTC

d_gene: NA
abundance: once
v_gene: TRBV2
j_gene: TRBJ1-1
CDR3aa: CASSNRGFSNTEAFF
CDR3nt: TGTGCCAGCAGTAACCGGGGGTTCTCGAACACTGAAGCTTTCTTT

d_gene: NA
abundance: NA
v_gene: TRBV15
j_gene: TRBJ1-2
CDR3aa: CATSRDGAPYGYTF
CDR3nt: TGTGCCACCAGTCGGGACGGGGCCCCCTATGGCTACACCTTC

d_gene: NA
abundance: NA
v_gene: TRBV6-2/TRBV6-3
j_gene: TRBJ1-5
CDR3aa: CASSYSIGYSNQPQHF
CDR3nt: TGTGCCAGCAGTTACTCGATTGGGTATAGCAATCAGCCCCAGCATTTT

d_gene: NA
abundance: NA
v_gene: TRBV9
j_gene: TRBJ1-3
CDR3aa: CASSVSSIGSSGNTIYF
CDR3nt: TGTGCCAGCAGCGTGAGCAGTATCGGGAGCTCTGGAAACACCATATATTTT

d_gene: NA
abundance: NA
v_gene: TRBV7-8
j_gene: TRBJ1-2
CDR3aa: CASSLGGGLNYGYTF
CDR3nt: TGTGCCAGCAGCTTAGGTGGGGGACTAAACTATGGCTACACCTTC

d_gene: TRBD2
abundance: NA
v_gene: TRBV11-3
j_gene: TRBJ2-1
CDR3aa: CASSLETSGSYNEQFF
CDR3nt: TGTGCCAGCAGCTTAGAGACTAGCGGTTCCTACAATGAGCAGTTCTTC

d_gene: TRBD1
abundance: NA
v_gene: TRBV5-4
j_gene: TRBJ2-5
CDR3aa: CASSLGQGRGQETQYF
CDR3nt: TGTGCCAGCAGCTTGGGACAGGGTAGAGGGCAAGAGACCCAGTACTTC

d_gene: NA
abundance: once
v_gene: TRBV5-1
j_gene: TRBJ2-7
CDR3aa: CASKVGGPSGYEQYF
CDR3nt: TGCGCCAGCAAGGTGGGGGGCCCTTCCGGGTACGAGCAGTACTTC

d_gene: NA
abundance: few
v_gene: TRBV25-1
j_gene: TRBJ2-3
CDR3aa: CASSEKGRATPGADTQYF
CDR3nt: TGTGCCAGCAGTGAAAAGGGCAGGGCCACCCCTGGGGCAGATACGCAGTATTTT

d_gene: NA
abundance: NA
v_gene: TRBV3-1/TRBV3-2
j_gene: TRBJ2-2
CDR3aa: CASSPDYPNPGELFF
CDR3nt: TGTGCCAGCAGCCCAGACTACCCAAATCCCGGGGAGCTGTTTTTT

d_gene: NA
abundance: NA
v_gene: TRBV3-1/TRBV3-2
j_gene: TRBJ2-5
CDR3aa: CASSYNPGPQETQYF
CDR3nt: TGTGCCAGCAGCTATAATCCGGGACCACAAGAGACCCAGTACTTC

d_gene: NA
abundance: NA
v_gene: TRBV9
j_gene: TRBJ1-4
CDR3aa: CASSPFNSRGEKLFF
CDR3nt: TGTGCCAGCAGCCCATTCAACAGCCGCGGTGAAAAACTGTTTTTT

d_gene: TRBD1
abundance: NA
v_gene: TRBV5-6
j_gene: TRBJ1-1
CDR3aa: CASSSTLGQLNTEAFF
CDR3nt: TGTGCCAGCAGCTCAACCCTGGGACAGCTGAACACTGAAGCTTTCTTT

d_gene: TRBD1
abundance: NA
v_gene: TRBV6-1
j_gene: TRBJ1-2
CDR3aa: CASSEFTAGGISGYTF
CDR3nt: TGTGCCAGCAGTGAATTTACGGCAGGGGGAATTAGTGGCTACACCTTC

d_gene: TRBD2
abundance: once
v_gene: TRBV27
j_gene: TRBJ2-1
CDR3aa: CASSFRPPYSGRINNEQFF
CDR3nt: TGTGCCAGCAGTTTCCGACCCCCGTATAGCGGGAGGATTAACAATGAGCAGTTCTTC

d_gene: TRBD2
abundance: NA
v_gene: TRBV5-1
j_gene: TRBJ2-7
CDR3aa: CASSLGSGLAGGGEQYF
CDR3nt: TGCGCCAGCAGCTTGGGTAGTGGACTAGCGGGGGGCGGCGAGCAGTACTTC

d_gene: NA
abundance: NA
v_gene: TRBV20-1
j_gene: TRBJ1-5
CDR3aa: CSASFGENQPQHF
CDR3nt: TGCAGTGCTAGTTTTGGGGAGAATCAGCCCCAGCATTTT

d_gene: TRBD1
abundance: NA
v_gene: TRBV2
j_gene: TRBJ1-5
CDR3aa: CASSSRQGGNTQPQHF
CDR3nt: TGTGCCAGCAGTTCTCGCCAGGGGGGGAACACTCAGCCCCAGCATTTT

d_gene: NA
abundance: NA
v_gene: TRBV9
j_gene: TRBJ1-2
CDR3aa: CASSPTPAGVGGYTF
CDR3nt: TGTGCCAGCAGCCCAACTCCCGCAGGGGTTGGTGGCTACACCTTC

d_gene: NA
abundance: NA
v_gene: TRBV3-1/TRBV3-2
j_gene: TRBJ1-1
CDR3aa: CASRSQGMNTEAFF
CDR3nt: TGTGCCAGCAGATCGCAGGGAATGAACACTGAAGCTTTCTTT